The clone carrying this TCR beta chain was counted between two and nine times. TCRdb recomputed calls from the RT-PCR reads with MiXCR, one row per CDR3 protein. The table lists 650,000 to 800,000 distinct CDR3 sequences, 12% to 15% of them singletons. Trimming removed 5 bases from V and 6 bases from J; junction bases left unmatched: 9. This CDR3 spans 15 amino acids. The receptor comes from a female donor in good health, serving as a healthy control. The V gene is TRBV12-3 or TRBV12-4, the J gene TRBJ1-2; 10 bases line up with TRBD1. Sequences were obtained from memory CD4+ T cells from blood. CDR3 nucleotide sequence: TGTGCCAGCAGTGATGGACAGGGGGGTTCCCATGGCTACACCTTC. The encoded protein is CASSDGQGGSHGYTF.